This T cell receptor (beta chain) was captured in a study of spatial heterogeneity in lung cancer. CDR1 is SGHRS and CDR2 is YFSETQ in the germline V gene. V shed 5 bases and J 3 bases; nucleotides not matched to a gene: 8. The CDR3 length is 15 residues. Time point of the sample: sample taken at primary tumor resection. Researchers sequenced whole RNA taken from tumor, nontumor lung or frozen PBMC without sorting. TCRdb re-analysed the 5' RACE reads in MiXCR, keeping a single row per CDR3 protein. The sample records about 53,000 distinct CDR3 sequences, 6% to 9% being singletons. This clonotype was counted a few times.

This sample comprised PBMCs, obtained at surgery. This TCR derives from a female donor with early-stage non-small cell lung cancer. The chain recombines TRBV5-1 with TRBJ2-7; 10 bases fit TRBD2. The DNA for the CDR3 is TGCGCCAGCAGTTATGGGACTAGCGCAGACTACGAGCAGTACTTC. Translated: CASSYGTSADYEQYF.